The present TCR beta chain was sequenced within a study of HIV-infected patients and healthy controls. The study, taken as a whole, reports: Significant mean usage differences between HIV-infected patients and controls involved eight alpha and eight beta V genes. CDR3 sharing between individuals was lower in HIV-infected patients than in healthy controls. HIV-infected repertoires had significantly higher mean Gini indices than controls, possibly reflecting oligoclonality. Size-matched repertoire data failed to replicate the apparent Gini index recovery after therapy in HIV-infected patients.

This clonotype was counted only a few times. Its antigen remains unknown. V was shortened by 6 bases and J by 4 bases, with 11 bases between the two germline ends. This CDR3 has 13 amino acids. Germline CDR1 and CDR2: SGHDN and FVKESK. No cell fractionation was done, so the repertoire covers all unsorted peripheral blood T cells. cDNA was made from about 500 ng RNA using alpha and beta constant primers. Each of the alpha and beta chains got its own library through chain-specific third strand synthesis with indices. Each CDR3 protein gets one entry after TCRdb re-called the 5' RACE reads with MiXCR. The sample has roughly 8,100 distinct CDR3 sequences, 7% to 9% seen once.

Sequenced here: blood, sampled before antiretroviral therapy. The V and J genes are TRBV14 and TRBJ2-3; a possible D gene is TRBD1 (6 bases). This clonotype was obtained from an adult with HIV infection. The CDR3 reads CASRPTGSDTQYF. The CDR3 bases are TGTGCCAGCAGACCCACAGGGTCAGATACGCAGTATTTT.